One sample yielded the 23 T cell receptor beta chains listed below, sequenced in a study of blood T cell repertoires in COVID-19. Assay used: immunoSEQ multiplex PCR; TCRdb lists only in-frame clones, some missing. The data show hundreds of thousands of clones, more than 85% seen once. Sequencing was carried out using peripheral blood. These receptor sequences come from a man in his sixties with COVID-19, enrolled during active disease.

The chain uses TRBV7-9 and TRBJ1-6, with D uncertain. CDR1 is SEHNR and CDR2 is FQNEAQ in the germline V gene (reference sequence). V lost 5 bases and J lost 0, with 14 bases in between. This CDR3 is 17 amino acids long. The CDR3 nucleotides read TGTGCCAGCAGCCGAGACACAATCAGCTCCTATAATTCACCCCTCCACTTT. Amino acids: CASSRDTISSYNSPLHF.

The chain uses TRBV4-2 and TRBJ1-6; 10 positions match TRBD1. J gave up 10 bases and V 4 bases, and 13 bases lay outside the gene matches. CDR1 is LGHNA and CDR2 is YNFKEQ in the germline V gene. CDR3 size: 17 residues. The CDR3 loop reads CASSLYVTGTGVSPLHF. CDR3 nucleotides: TGTGCCAGCAGCCTTTACGTTACCGGGACAGGGGTATCACCCCTCCACTTT.

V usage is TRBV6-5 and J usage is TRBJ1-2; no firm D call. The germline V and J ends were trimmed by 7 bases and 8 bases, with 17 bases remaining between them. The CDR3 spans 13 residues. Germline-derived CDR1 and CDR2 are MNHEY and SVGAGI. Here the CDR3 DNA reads TGTGCCAGCAAACACGGGGAGCTGGGCGGCTACACCTTC. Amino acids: CASKHGELGGYTF.

The CDR3 DNA follows: TGTGCCAGCAGCTTAAGACAGGCCTACGAGCAGTACTTC. It translates to CASSLRQAYEQYF. The V and J genes are TRBV5-6 and TRBJ2-7; D perhaps matches TRBD1 (6 bases). The CDR3 consists of 13 residues. V was pared by 2 bases and J by 2 bases, with 8 bases between. In germline, CDR1 is SGHDT, CDR2 YYEEEE.

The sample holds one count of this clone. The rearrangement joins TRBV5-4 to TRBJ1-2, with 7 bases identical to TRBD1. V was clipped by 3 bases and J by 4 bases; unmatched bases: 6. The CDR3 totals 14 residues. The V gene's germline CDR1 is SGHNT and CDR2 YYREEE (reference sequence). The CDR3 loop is CASSSRGNLYGYTF. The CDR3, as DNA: TGTGCCAGCAGCTCCAGGGGGAACCTCTATGGCTACACCTTC.

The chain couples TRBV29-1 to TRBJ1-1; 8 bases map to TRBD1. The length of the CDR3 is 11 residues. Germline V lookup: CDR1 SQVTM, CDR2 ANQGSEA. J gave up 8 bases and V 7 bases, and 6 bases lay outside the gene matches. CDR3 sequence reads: CSALRTGEAFF. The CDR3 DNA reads TGCAGCGCGCTTCGGACAGGGGAAGCTTTCTTT.

Here the CDR3 DNA reads TGTGCCAGCAACACCGTCGGCGGGAGTACCTACGAGCAGTACTTC. This translates into CASNTVGGSTYEQYF. The rearrangement joins TRBV28 to TRBJ2-7; 7 bases are shared with TRBD2. The germline V gene has CDR1 MDHEN and CDR2 SYDVKM. V lost 7 bases to trimming and J lost 2 bases; unmatched junction nucleotides: 11. There are 15 residues in the CDR3.

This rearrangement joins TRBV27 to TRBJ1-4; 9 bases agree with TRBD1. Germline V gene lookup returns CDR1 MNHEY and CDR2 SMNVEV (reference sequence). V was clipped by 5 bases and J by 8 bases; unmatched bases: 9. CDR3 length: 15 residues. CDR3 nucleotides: TGTGCCAGCAGTCCTCGGACAGGGACAGGGGAAAAACTGTTTTTT. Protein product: CASSPRTGTGEKLFF.

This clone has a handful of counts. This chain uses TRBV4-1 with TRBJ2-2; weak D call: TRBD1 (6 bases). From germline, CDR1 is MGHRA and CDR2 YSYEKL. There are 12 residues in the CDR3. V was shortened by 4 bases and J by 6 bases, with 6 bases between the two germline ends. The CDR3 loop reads CASSRGPGELFF. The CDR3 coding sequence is TGCGCCAGCAGCCGGGGGCCCGGGGAGCTGTTTTTT.

The CDR3 sequence is CASSSSGTSGVPTQYF. As DNA, the CDR3 is TGTGCCAGCAGCTCATCCGGGACTAGCGGGGTCCCTACGCAGTATTTT. This chain links TRBV7-9 with TRBJ2-3, with 13 bases matching TRBD2. The CDR3 extends over 16 amino acids. V gave up 4 bases and J gave up 8 bases; unmatched junction bases: 9. In germline, CDR1 is SEHNR, CDR2 FQNEAQ (reference sequence).

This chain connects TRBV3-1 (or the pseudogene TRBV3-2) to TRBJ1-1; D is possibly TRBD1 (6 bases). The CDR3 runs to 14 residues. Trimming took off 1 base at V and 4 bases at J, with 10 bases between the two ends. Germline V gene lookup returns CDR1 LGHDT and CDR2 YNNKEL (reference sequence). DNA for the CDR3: TGTGCCAGCAGCCAAGTAAGGGGGTCCACTGAAGCTTTCTTT. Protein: CASSQVRGSTEAFF.

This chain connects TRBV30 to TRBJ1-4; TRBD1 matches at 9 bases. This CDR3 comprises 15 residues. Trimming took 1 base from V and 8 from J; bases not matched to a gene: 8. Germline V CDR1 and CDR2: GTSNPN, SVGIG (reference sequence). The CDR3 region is CAWSGKTGGKEKLFF. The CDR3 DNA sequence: TGTGCCTGGAGTGGGAAGACAGGGGGGAAGGAAAAACTGTTTTTT.

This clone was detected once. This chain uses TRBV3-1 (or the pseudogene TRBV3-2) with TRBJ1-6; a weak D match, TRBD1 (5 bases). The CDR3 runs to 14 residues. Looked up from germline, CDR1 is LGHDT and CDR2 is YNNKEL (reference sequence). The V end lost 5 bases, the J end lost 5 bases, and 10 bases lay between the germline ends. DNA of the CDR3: TGTGCCAGCAGCGTTCGGGGGGATAATTCACCCCTCCACTTT. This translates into CASSVRGDNSPLHF.

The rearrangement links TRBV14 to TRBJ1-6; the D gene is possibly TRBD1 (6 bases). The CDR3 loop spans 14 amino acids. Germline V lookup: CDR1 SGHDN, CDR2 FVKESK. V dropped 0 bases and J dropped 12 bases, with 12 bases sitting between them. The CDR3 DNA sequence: TGTGCCAGCAGCCAAGAGTGGAGAGGGGGACCCCTCCACTTT. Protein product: CASSQEWRGGPLHF.

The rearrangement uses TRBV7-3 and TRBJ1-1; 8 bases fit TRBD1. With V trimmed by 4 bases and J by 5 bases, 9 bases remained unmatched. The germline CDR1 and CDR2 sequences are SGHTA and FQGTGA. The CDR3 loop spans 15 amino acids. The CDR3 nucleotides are TGTGCCAGCAGCTCCCACAGGGGGGGCAGGACTGAAGCTTTCTTT. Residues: CASSSHRGGRTEAFF.

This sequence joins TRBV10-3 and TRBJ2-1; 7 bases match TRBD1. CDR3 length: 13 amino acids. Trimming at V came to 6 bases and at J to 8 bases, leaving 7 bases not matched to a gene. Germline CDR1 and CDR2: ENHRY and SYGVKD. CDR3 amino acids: CAISNRGFDEQFF. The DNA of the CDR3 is TGTGCCATCAGCAACAGGGGTTTCGATGAGCAGTTCTTC.

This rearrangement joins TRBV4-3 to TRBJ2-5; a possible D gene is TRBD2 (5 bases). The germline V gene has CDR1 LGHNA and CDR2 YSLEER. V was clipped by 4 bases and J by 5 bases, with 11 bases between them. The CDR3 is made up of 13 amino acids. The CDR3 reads CASSPAVWETQYF. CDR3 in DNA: TGCGCCAGCAGCCCAGCGGTTTGGGAGACCCAGTACTTC.

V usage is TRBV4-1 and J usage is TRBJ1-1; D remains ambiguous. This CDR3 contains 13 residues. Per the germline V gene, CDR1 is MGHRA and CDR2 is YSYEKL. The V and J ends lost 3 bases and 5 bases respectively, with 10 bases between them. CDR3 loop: CASSQVFGTEAFF. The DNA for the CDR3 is TGCGCCAGCAGCCAGGTCTTCGGGACTGAAGCTTTCTTT.

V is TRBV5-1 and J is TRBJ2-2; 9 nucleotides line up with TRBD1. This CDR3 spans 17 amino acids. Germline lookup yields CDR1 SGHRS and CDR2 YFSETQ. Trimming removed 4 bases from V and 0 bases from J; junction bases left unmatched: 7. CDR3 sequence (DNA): TGCGCCAGCAGCCCCACCGGGACAGGGCCGAACACCGGGGAGCTGTTTTTT. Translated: CASSPTGTGPNTGELFF.

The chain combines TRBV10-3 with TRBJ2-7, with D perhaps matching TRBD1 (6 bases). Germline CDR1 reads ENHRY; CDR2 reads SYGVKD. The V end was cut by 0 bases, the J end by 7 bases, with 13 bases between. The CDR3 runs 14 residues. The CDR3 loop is CAISESTTGWEQYF. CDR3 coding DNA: TGTGCCATCAGTGAGTCGACGACAGGCTGGGAGCAGTACTTC.

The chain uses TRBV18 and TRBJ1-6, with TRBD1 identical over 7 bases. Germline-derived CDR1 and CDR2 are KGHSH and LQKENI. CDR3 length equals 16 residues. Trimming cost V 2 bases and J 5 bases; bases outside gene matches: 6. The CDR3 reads CASSPNDRVNNSPLHF. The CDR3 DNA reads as TGTGCCAGCTCACCAAACGACAGGGTTAATAATTCACCCCTCCACTTT. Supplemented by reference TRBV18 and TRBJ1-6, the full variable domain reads NAGVMQNPRHLVRRRGQEARLRCSPMKGHSHVYWYRQLPEEGLKFMVYLQKENIIDESGMPKERFSAEFPKEGPSILRIQQVVRGDSAAYFCASSPNDRVNNSPLHFGNGTRLTVT.

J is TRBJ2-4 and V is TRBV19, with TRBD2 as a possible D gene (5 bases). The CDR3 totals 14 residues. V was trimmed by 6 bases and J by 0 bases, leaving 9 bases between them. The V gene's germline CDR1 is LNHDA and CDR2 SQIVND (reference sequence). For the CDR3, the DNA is TGTGCCAGTAGCGTCGGACTAGCCAAAAACATTCAGTACTTC. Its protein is CASSVGLAKNIQYF.

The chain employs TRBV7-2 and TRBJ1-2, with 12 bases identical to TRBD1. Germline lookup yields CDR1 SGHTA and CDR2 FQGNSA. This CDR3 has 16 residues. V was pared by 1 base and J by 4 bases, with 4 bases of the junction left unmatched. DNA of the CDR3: TGTGCCAGCAGCTTAGTAGGGACAGGGGGCCCCTATGGCTACACCTTC. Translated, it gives CASSLVGTGGPYGYTF.